The T cell receptor (beta chain) under discussion was sequenced for a study of T cell repertoires in cytomegalovirus infection. Study context: Through public TCR beta signatures, both CMV infection and matching HLA type were indicated. Study-wide points: The study identified carriers of CMV plus the relevant HLA from cumulative public TCR beta family frequency. In two of eight donors, the top clonotype was HLA-C-restricted CMV-specific.

The CDR3 consists of 16 residues. Germline V gene data show CDR1 as SGHVS and CDR2 as FNYEAQ. Losses at the gene ends were 4 bases for V and 2 bases for J; bases not matched to a gene: 5. This clonotype was counted at least ten times. The target antigen is unknown. MiXCR, run by TCRdb on the reads, gives a single entry per CDR3 protein. The sample lists 450,000 to 550,000 distinct CDR3 sequences; approximately 15% were seen once. The sample consisted of CD8+ T cells from PBMCs. This receptor was identified in a human donor in good health (CMV status not recorded). Some clones in this sample may be carry-over from other donors' samples. V and J are TRBV7-6 and TRBJ2-6, with 7 bases fitting TRBD1. CDR3 amino acids: CASSSLRGPGANVLTF. CDR3 nucleotides: TGTGCCAGCAGCTCCCTTAGGGGGCCTGGGGCCAACGTCCTGACTTTC.